This T cell receptor (beta chain) originates from a study of shared clonotypes between healthy human individuals. Whole-study findings and limits: The sharing of about 5.3% of naive CD4 clonotypes was seen across a few donors. Clonotypes which were not shared had lower generation probabilities than clonotypes that all four donors shared.

In its sample, this clone was seen a few times. Its antigen is not identified. The V end lost 2 bases, the J end lost 8 bases, and 9 bases lay between the germline ends. The CDR3 runs to 12 residues. CDR1 is GTSNPN and CDR2 is SVGIG in the germline V gene (reference sequence). The assay was immunoSEQ multiplex PCR, and TCRdb's table has in-frame clones only and misses some. Here the sample spans a few million clones, 85% to 95% being singletons. Sequencing used naive CD4+ T cells from PBMCs. Documented subset: CD45RA+ positively selected. This clonotype was obtained from a man between 18 and 29 years old in good health. Some clones in this sample may be carry-over from other donors' samples. The chain employs TRBV30 and TRBJ1-4; no firm D call. CDR3 sequence: CAWSIVHEKLFF. As DNA, the CDR3 is TGTGCCTGGAGTATTGTGCACGAAAAACTGTTTTTT.